The present T cell receptor beta chain was sequenced within a study of CD8+CD57+ T cells in acquired aplastic anemia. Study as a whole: Recorded DNA amounts for sorted CD4+ and CD8+ cells had an average of around 3.5 ug.

Germline assignment: CDR1 KGHDR and CDR2 SFDVKD. This CDR3 contains 15 residues. Losses at the gene ends were 5 bases for V and 7 bases for J; bases not matched to a gene: 5. TCR beta VDJ combinations and CDR3 sequences were profiled from genomic DNA. TCRdb reanalysed the reads using MiXCR and keeps one entry per CDR3 protein. The data contain roughly 290,000 distinct CDR3 sequences, under 65% of them singletons. Sequenced patients had shown CD8+CD57+ cell expansion by flow cytometry. By the time of blood sampling, patients had still received no therapy. The sample taken for sequencing was sorted CD4+, CD8+, or CD8+CD57+ T cells (not recorded which) from PBMCs. This sequence originates from a human donor with aplastic anemia. The rearrangement links TRBV24-1 to TRBJ1-6; the match to TRBD1 covers 9 bases. CDR3 amino acids: CATSAGGTGNSPLHF. DNA for the CDR3: TGTGCCACCAGTGCCGGCGGGACAGGGAATTCACCCCTCCACTTT.